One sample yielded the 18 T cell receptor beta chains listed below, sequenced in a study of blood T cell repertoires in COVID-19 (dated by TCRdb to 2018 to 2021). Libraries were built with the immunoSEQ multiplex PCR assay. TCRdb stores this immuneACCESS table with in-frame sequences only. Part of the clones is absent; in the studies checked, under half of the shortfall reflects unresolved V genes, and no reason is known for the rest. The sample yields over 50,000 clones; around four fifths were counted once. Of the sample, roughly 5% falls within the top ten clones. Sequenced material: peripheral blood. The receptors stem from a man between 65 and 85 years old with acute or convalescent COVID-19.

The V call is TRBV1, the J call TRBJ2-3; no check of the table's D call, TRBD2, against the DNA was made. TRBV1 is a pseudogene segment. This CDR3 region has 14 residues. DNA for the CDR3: TGCACCAGCAGCCTGACTAGCGGCACAGATACGCAGTATTTT. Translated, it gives CTSSLTSGTDTQYF.

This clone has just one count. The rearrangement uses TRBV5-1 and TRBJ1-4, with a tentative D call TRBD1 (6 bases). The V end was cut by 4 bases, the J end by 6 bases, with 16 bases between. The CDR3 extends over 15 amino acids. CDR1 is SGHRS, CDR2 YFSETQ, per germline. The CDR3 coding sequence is TGCGCCAGCAGCCCGGACAGCCAGATAGATGAAAAACTGTTTTTT. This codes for CASSPDSQIDEKLFF. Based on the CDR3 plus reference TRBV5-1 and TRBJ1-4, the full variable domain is KAGVTQTPRYLIKTRGQQVTLSCSPISGHRSVSWYQQTPGQGLQFLFEYFSETQRNKGNFPGRFSGRQFSNSRSEMNVSTLELGDSALYLCASSPDSQIDEKLFFGSGTQLSVL.

CDR3 in DNA: TGCGCCAGCAGCTTGAGGGAGCAAGAGACCCAGTACTTC. Translating it yields CASSLREQETQYF. The chain uses TRBV5-1 and TRBJ2-5, with a tentative D call TRBD2 (5 bases). Germline CDR1 is SGHRS and CDR2 is YFSETQ. V shed 1 base and J shed 2 bases, with 6 bases lying between them. The CDR3 is 13 amino acids.

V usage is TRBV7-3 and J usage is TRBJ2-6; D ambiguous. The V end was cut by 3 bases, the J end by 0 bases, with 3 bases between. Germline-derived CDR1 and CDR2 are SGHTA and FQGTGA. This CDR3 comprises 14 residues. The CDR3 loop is CASSLASGANVLTF. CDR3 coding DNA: TGTGCCAGCAGCTTGGCCTCTGGGGCCAACGTCCTGACTTTC.

This chain's CDR3 is CATSKQGGTGELFF. In nucleotides, the CDR3 is TGTGCCACCAGTAAGCAGGGCGGAACCGGGGAGCTGTTTTTT. V gene TRBV24-1 combines with J gene TRBJ2-2; D is perhaps TRBD1 (5 bases). V was cut by 6 bases and J by 5 bases, with 12 bases left in between. Germline V gives CDR1 KGHDR, CDR2 SFDVKD. The CDR3 spans 14 residues.

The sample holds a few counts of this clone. This CDR3 reads CASSNRLGPSGGIQETQYF. The CDR3 region has the DNA TGTGCCAGCAGCAACCGACTGGGGCCTAGCGGGGGGATCCAAGAGACCCAGTACTTC. J is TRBJ2-5 and V is TRBV7-2; 11 bases agree with TRBD2. Germline-derived CDR1 and CDR2 are SGHTA and FQGNSA. The CDR3 has 19 residues. V lost 5 bases and J lost 1; bases outside the gene matches: 15.

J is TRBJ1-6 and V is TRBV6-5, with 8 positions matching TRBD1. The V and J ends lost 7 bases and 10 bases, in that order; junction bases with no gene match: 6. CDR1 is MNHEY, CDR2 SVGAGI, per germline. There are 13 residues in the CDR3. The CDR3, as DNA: TGTGCCAGCACGGGACAGGTATACTCACCCCTCCACTTT. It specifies CASTGQVYSPLHF.

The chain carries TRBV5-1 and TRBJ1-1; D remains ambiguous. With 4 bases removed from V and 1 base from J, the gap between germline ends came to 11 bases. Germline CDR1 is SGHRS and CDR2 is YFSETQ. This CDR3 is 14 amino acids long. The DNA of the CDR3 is TGCGCCAGCAGCATATACACAGAGAACACTGAAGCTTTCTTT. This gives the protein CASSIYTENTEAFF.

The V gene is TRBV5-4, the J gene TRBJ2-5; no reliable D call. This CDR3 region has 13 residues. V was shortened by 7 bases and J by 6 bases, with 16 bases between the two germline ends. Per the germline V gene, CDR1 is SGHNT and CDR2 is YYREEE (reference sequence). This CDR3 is CASADTSAQTQYF. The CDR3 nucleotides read TGTGCCAGCGCAGACACTTCCGCGCAGACCCAGTACTTC. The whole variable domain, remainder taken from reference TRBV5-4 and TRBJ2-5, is ETGVTQSPTHLIKTRGQQVTLRCSSQSGHNTVSWYQQALGQGPQFIFQYYREEENGRGNFPPRFSGLQFPNYSSELNVNALELDDSALYLCASADTSAQTQYFGPGTRLLVL.

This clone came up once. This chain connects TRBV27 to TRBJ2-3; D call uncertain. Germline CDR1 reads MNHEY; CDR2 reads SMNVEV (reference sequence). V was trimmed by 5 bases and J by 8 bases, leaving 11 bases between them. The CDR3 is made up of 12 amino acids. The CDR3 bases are TGTGCCAGCAGTAGGCCCCCAGGTACGCAGTATTTT. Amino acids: CASSRPPGTQYF.

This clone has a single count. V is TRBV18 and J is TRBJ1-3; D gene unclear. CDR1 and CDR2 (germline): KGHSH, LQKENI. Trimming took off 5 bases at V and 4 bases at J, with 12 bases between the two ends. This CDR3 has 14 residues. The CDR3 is CASSFGNGGNTIYF. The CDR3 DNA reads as TGTGCCAGCTCATTTGGAAACGGGGGAAACACCATATATTTT.

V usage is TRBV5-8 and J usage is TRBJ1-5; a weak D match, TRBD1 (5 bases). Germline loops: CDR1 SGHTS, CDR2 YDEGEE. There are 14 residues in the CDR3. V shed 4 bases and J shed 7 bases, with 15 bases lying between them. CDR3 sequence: CASSPQGRRQPQHF. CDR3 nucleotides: TGTGCCAGCAGCCCGCAGGGAAGGCGGCAGCCCCAGCATTTT.

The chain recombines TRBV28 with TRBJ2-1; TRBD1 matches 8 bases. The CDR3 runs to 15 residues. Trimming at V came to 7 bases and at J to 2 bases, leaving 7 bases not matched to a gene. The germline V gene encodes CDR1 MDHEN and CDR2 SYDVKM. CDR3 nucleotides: TGTGCCAGCACCCCTGGACAGGGAACCTACAATGAGCAGTTCTTC. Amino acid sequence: CASTPGQGTYNEQFF.

Here the CDR3 DNA reads TGTGCCATCAGTGGATCACCCGGGGATCAGCCCCAGCATTTT. The encoded protein is CAISGSPGDQPQHF. The J gene is TRBJ1-5, the V gene TRBV10-3; D uncertain. Trimming stripped 4 bases from V and 5 bases from J, with 12 bases between. Germline CDR1 ENHRY, CDR2 SYGVKD. CDR3 length equals 14 residues.

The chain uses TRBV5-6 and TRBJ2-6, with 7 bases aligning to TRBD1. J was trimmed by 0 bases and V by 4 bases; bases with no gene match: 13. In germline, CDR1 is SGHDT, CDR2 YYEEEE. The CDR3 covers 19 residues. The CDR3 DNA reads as TGTGCCAGCAGCAACCAGAAGGACAGGCACCGCTCTGGGGCCAACGTCCTGACTTTC. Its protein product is CASSNQKDRHRSGANVLTF.

CDR3 residues: CATSGTDTSNEQFF. In DNA, the CDR3 is TGTGCCACCAGTGGGACAGACACCTCCAATGAGCAGTTCTTC. The chain has TRBV24-1 and TRBJ2-1; possible D gene TRBD1, 6 bases. Trimming left V 5 bases short and J 6 bases short, with 13 bases between. Germline V CDR1 and CDR2: KGHDR, SFDVKD. The CDR3 covers 14 residues.

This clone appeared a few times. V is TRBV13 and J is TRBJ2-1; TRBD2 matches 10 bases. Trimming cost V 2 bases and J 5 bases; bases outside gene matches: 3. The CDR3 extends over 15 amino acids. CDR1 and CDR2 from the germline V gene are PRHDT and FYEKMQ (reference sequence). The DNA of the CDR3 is TGTGCCAGCAGCTTAAGCGGGGGGGGCAACAATGAGCAGTTCTTC. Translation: CASSLSGGGNNEQFF.

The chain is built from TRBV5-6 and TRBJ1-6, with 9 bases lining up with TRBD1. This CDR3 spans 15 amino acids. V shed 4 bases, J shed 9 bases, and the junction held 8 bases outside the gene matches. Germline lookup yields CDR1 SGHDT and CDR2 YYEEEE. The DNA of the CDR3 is TGTGCCAGCAGCGGACCGGGACAGGGTTTTTCACCCCTCCACTTT. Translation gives CASSGPGQGFSPLHF.